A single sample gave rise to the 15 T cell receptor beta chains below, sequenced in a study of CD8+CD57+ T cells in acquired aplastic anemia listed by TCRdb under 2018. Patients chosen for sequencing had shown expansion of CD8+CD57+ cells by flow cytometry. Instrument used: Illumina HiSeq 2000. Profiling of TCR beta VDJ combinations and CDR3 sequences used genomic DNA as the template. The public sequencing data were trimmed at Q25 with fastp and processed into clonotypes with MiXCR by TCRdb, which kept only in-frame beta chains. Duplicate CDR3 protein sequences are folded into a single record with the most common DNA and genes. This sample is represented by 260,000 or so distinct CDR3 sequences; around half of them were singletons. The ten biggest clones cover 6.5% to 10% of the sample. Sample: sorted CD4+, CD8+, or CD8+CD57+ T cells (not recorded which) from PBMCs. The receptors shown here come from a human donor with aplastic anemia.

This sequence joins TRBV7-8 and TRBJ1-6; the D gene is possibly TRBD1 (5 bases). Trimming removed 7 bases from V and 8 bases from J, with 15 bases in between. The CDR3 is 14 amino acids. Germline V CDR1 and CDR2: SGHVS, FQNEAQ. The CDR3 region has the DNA TGTGCCAGCACGCAGGGACGGTCGGATTCACCCCTCCACTTT. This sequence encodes CASTQGRSDSPLHF.

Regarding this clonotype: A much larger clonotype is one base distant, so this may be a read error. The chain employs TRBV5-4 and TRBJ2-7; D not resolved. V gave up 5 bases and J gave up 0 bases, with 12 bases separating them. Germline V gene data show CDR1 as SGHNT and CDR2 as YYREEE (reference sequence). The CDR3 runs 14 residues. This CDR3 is CASRARGGSYEQYF. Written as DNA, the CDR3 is TGTGCCAGCAGGGCTCGCGGTGGCTCCTACGAGCAGTACTTC.

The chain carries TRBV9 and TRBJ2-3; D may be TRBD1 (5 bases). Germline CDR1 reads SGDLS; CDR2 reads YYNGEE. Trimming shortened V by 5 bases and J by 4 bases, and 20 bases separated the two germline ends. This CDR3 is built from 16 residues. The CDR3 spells CASSPSVGVIADTQYF. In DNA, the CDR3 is TGTGCCAGCAGTCCCTCGGTAGGGGTAATCGCAGATACGCAGTATTTT.

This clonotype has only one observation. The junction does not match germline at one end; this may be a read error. The CDR3 DNA reads as TGTGCCAGTAGTATAGTAGGGTCCTACAGTGAGCAGTTCTTC. Translation: CASSIVGSYSEQFF. The rearrangement uses TRBV19 and TRBJ2-1, with D unclear. From germline, CDR1 is LNHDA and CDR2 SQIVND (reference sequence). The CDR3 is 14 residues long.

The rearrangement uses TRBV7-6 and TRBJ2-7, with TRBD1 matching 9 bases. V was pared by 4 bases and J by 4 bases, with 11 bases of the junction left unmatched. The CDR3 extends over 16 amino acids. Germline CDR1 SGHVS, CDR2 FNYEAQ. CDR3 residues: CASSSTGGMGLYEQYF. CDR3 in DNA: TGTGCCAGCAGCTCGACAGGGGGGATGGGGTTGTACGAGCAGTACTTC.

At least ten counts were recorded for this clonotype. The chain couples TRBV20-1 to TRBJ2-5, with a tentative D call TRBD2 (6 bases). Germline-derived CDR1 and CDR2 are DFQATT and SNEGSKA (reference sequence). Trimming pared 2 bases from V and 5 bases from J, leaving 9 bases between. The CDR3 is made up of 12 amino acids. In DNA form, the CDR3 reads TGCAGTGCTAGACAGGGAGGCGAGACCCAGTACTTC. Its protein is CSARQGGETQYF.

CDR3 region: CASSPLGAAITDTQYF. CDR3 nucleotide sequence: TGTGCCAGCAGCCCCTTGGGTGCCGCCATCACAGATACGCAGTATTTT. The V and J genes are TRBV9 and TRBJ2-3; D is unresolved. CDR1 is SGDLS and CDR2 is YYNGEE in the germline V gene. The length of the CDR3 is 16 residues. The V end was cut by 4 bases, the J end by 2 bases, with 17 bases between.

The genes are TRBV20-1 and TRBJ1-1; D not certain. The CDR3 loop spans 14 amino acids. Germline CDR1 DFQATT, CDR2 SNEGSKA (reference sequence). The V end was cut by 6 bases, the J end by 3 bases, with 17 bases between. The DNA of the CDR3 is TGCAGTGCCCTGGGAGGGCAGTCGGACACTGAAGCTTTCTTT. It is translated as CSALGGQSDTEAFF.

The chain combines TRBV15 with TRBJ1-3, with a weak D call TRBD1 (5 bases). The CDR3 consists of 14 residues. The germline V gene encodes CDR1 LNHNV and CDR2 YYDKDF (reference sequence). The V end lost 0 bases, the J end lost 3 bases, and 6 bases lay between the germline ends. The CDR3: CATSRDRVGNTIYF. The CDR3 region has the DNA TGTGCCACCAGCAGAGACAGGGTTGGAAACACCATATATTTT.

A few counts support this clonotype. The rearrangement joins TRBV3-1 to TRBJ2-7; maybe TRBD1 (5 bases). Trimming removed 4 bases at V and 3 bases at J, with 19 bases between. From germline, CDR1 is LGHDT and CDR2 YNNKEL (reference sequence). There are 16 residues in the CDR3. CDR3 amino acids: CASSPESGLSHYEQYF. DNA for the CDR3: TGTGCCAGCAGCCCGGAGTCAGGGTTATCCCACTACGAGCAGTACTTC.

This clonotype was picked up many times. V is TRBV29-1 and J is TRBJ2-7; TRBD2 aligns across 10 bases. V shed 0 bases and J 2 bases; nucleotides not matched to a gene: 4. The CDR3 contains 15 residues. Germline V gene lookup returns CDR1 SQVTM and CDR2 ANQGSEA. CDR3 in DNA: TGCAGCGTTGAAGAAACCGGGACTAGCGCCTACGAGCAGTACTTC. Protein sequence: CSVEETGTSAYEQYF.

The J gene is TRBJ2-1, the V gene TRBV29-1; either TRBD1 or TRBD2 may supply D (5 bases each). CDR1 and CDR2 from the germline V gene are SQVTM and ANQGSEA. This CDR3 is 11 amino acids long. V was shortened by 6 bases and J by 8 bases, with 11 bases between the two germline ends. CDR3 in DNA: TGCAGCGTATGGGGGAGTGATGAGCAGTTCTTC. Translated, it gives CSVWGSDEQFF.

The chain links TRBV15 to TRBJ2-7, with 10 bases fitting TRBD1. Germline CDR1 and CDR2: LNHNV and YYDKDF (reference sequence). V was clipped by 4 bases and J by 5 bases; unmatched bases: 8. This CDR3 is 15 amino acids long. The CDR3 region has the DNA TGTGCCACCAGCATCCCCGGGACAGGGGCCAACGAGCAGTACTTC. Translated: CATSIPGTGANEQYF.

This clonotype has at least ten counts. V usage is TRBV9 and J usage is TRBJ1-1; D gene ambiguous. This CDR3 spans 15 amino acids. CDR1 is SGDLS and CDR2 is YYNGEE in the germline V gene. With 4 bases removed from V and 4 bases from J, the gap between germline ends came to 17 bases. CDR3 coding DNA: TGTGCCAGCAGCCCTTTCTCGGGCCCCAGCACTGAAGCTTTCTTT. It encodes CASSPFSGPSTEAFF.

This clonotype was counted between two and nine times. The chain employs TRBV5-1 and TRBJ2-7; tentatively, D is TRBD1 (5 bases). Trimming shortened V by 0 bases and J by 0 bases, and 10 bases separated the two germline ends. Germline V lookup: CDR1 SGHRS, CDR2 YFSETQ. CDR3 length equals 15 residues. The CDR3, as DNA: TGCGCCAGCAGCTTGGGACAGCGACTCTCCTACGAGCAGTACTTC. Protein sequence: CASSLGQRLSYEQYF. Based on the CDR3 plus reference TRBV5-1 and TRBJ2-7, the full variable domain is KAGVTQTPRYLIKTRGQQVTLSCSPISGHRSVSWYQQTPGQGLQFLFEYFSETQRNKGNFPGRFSGRQFSNSRSEMNVSTLELGDSALYLCASSLGQRLSYEQYFGPGTRLTVT.